This T cell receptor beta chain is drawn from a study of blood T cell repertoires in COVID-19 (dated by TCRdb to 2019 to 2021). For the wider study: Samples from collaborators originated in the United States, Italy and Spain and spanned both the acute and convalescent phases of COVID-19. The prospective study material was composed of cDNA or gDNA derived from T cells, B-cell-depleted T cells, or PBMCs. Where available, HLA class I and class II types were taken from metadata supplied by the sample provider and were not determined by assay-based typing. Sample metadata almost always included a de-identified subject ID, COVID-19 status, age in years and sex. The repertoires were released in a freely available public database meant as a resource for research on the immune response to SARS-CoV-2. Samples came from the ongoing ImmuneRACE study (first 160 participants) plus 1,254 subjects from 6 global collaborators. Deeply sampled blood TCRbeta repertoires from subjects exposed to, actively infected with, or recovered from COVID-19 were included in the dataset.

This clone has only a few counts. There is no known antigen for this receptor. Qualities for individual bases were not recorded, and no much larger clone is one base off. The full study reports these points: How much clinical and demographic metadata was included differed by source and by participant, and the metadata was provided uncurated.

The germline V gene (reference sequence) sets CDR1 to MNHEY and CDR2 to SMNVEV. Counted from cysteine to phenylalanine, this CDR3 has 16 amino acids. Of all the DNA, just the CDR3 is kept, 48 bases in frame from base 1. V is pared back by 2 bases and J by 4 bases, with 15 bases lying between the germline termini. TCRbeta CDR3 regions were amplified from genomic DNA using the immunoSEQ Assay, a bias-controlled multiplex PCR. The authors' analysis ran thus. The number of nucleated cells in each sample was estimated from the amplification of reference gene primers within the assay. To quantify the absolute abundance of each unique TCRbeta CDR3 rearrangement, sequence reads were collapsed and filtered. Productive Simpson clonality was computed per sample as the square root of Simpson's diversity index over productive rearrangements. The source is immuneACCESS, and TCRdb retained only in-frame sequences with V and J called. Part of the clones is not carried over; for the studies checked, unresolved V genes explain less than half of this, and the remainder is unexplained. The V and J calls and clone size were taken over from that table, and D and trimming were inferred from the DNA. This sample gives fewer than 30,000 clones in total; 81% of them show up just once. 50% to 65% of the sample is taken by the ten largest.

Collaborating institutions collected whole blood in K2EDTA tubes following their own protocols. For TCRbeta analysis, collaborators shipped samples as frozen whole blood, isolated PBMCs, or DNA extracted from either of those sample types. The receptor comes from a man aged 45-60 years with active or convalescent COVID-19. The V and J genes are TRBV27 and TRBJ1-5, with a weak D call of TRBD1 (5 bases match). The specimen sequenced was peripheral blood. This receptor carries the CDR3 CASSLGAGRGNQPQHF. The nucleotide sequence reads as follows: TGTGCCAGCAGTTTAGGTGCGGGGAGGGGAAATCAGCCCCAGCATTTT.